A selection of T cell receptor beta chains follows, all from one sample in a study of beta chain features in type 1 diabetes. The method was immunoSEQ multiplex PCR; TCRdb's version includes in-frame clones alone and lacks a portion of them. Here the sample spans 150,000 to 190,000 clones, around 8% being singletons. The sequenced sample was central memory CD4+ T cells from blood. These receptors all stem from a man aged 18 to 35 in good health. Both conserved end residues are part of each CDR3. D genes are given only for firm matches. Only part of the rows carry a size: once, few, many, or a class if the clone is expanded.

TRBD1	TRBV7-8	16	TRBJ2-2	many	CASRGPGTANTGELFF	TGTGCCAGCAGGGGCCCGGGGACAGCGAACACCGGGGAGCTGTTTTTT
.	TRBV7-2	14	TRBJ2-7	many	CASSPYRRAVEQYF	TGTGCCAGCAGCCCATACCGCAGGGCAGTTGAGCAGTACTTC
.	TRBV28	11	TRBJ1-1	many	CASSLYTEAFF	TGTGCCAGCAGCCTTTACACTGAAGCTTTCTTT
.	TRBV7-9	15	TRBJ1-3	.	CASSLEQPAGNTIYF	TGTGCCAGCAGCTTAGAACAGCCAGCTGGAAACACCATATATTTT
TRBD1	TRBV11-2	15	TRBJ2-5	.	CASSFGTGGQETQYF	TGTGCCAGCAGCTTCGGGACAGGGGGCCAAGAGACCCAGTACTTC
.	TRBV5-1	14	TRBJ2-2	many	CASTPGTGNRELFF	TGCGCCAGCACTCCCGGGACTGGGAATAGGGAGCTGTTTTTT
.	TRBV7-3	14	TRBJ2-3	.	CAISLGPMADTQYF	TGTGCCATTTCACTGGGCCCGATGGCAGATACGCAGTATTTT
TRBD2	TRBV4-3	16	TRBJ2-1	many	CASSQELAGGRSEQFF	TGCGCCAGCAGCCAAGAATTGGCGGGAGGGCGGAGTGAGCAGTTCTTC
TRBD1	TRBV5-8	15	TRBJ2-3	.	CASSRDRGGTDTQYF	TGTGCCAGCAGCCGGGACAGGGGCGGCACAGATACGCAGTATTTT
.	TRBV7-8	12	TRBJ2-2	.	CASSLGRGELFF	TGTGCCAGCAGCTTAGGTCGCGGGGAGCTGTTTTTT
.	TRBV28	15	TRBJ1-2	.	CASSFDSQVAYGYTF	TGTGCCAGCAGTTTCGACTCCCAAGTAGCTTATGGCTACACCTTC
.	TRBV5-4	14	TRBJ1-6	.	CASSLQGTGSPLHF	TGTGCCAGCAGTCTTCAGGGGACGGGTTCACCCCTCCACTTT
TRBD2	TRBV9	15	TRBJ2-1	few	CASSVQAGGRNEQFF	TGTGCCAGCAGCGTCCAAGCGGGGGGGAGAAATGAGCAGTTCTTC
.	TRBV7-2	15	TRBJ2-5	.	CASSFGGLQQETQYF	TGTGCCAGCAGCTTCGGCGGGCTCCAACAAGAGACCCAGTACTTC
.	TRBV5-1	14	TRBJ2-3	.	CASSLARGTDTQYF	TGCGCCAGCAGCTTGGCCAGGGGCACAGATACGCAGTATTTT
TRBD1	TRBV5-1	14	TRBJ2-7	.	CASRQWDSYYEQYF	TGTGCCAGCAGGCAGTGGGACAGCTACTACGAGCAGTACTTC
.	TRBV7-2	13	TRBJ2-5	few	CASSRDIQETQYF	TGTGCCAGCAGCCGGGACATACAAGAGACCCAGTACTTC
.	TRBV27	15	TRBJ2-7	.	CASSLYSGAPYEQYF	TGTGCCAGCAGTTTATATTCAGGGGCCCCCTACGAGCAGTACTTC
.	TRBV5-1	12	TRBJ2-7	.	CASSSGGYEQYF	TGCGCCAGCAGCTCCGGCGGCTACGAGCAGTACTTC
.	TRBV5-1	16	TRBJ1-4	few	CASSFGSNTQGEKLFF	TGCGCCAGCAGCTTTGGTTCTAATACACAGGGCGAAAAACTGTTTTTT
TRBD1	TRBV19	12	TRBJ1-4	few	CASGQGYEKLFF	TGTGCCAGCGGACAGGGTTACGAAAAACTGTTTTTT
TRBD1	TRBV6-6	13	TRBJ1-2	few	CASSRQGGSGYTF	TGTGCCAGCAGCCGACAGGGGGGTTCTGGCTACACCTTC
.	TRBV9	13	TRBJ1-1	.	CASSVLGDTEAFF	TGTGCCAGCAGCGTTTTAGGGGACACTGAAGCTTTCTTT
.	TRBV5-4	14	TRBJ1-2	.	CASSGRPANYGYTF	TGTGCCAGCAGCGGGAGGCCCGCTAACTATGGCTACACCTTC
TRBD1	TRBV6-1	14	TRBJ2-2	few	CASSEWDRSGELFF	TGTGCCAGCAGTGAGTGGGACAGATCCGGGGAGCTGTTTTTT
TRBD2	TRBV6-4	18	TRBJ2-3	.	CASSTPKRELRYTDTQYF	TGTGCCAGCAGTACTCCCAAGCGGGAGCTTAGGTACACAGATACGCAGTATTTT
TRBD1	TRBV6-5	13	TRBJ2-7	few	CASSQDRDYEQYF	TGTGCCAGCAGTCAAGACAGGGACTACGAGCAGTACTTC
.	TRBV28	15	TRBJ2-3	.	CASSPTGLETDTQYF	TGTGCCAGCAGTCCGACGGGATTGGAAACAGATACGCAGTATTTT
TRBD1	TRBV6-5	15	TRBJ1-2	.	CASSPRDIGQAGYTF	TGTGCCAGCAGTCCCCGGGACATCGGACAGGCGGGCTACACCTTC
.	TRBV19	14	TRBJ2-3	many	CASSKGEGPDTQYF	TGTGCCAGTAGTAAGGGGGAGGGCCCAGATACGCAGTATTTT
TRBD1	TRBV19	15	TRBJ1-2	few	CATKPGGEANYGYTF	TGTGCCACGAAACCAGGGGGCGAGGCTAACTATGGCTACACCTTC
TRBD1	TRBV13	14	TRBJ2-7	many	CASSRGRPSYEQYF	TGTGCCAGCAGCAGGGGGCGACCGTCCTACGAGCAGTACTTC
.	TRBV7-3	14	TRBJ1-2	.	CASCSPRPNYGYTF	TGTGCCAGTTGTTCCCCGCGCCCTAACTATGGCTACACCTTC
TRBD2	TRBV9	16	TRBJ2-1	few	CASSVELSGRYSEQFF	TGTGCCAGCAGCGTTGAACTTAGCGGGAGATATAGTGAGCAGTTCTTC
.	TRBV27	14	TRBJ1-5	few	CASRPNRPNQPQHF	TGTGCCAGCCGCCCCAACAGACCAAATCAGCCCCAGCATTTT
.	TRBV4-2	17	TRBJ1-1	few	CASSQGVKGLGNTEAFF	TGTGCCAGCAGCCAAGGGGTTAAGGGGTTGGGGAACACTGAAGCTTTCTTT
.	TRBV4-2	13	TRBJ1-1	few	CASSRLGGGEAFF	TGTGCCAGCAGCCGACTGGGGGGGGGTGAAGCTTTCTTT